The next 23 T cell receptor beta chains were all read from a single sample in a study of early T cells in non-severe SARS-CoV-2 infection. TCRdb ran MiXCR on the 5' RACE reads and lists one entry per CDR3 protein. The sample records some 57,000 distinct CDR3 sequences, around 9% being singletons. Input material: whole blood. The receptors were sampled from an adult who was a healthcare worker with PCR-confirmed SARS-CoV-2 infection or an uninfected control (not recorded which).

This clonotype was detected ten times or more. The chain uses TRBV7-9 and TRBJ2-2; D ambiguous. Germline CDR1 SEHNR, CDR2 FQNEAQ (reference sequence). The CDR3 covers 11 residues. Trimming cost V 5 bases and J 5 bases, with 3 bases left between them. The CDR3, as DNA: TGTGCCAGCAGCAGGACCGGGGAGCTGTTTTTT. Translating it yields CASSRTGELFF.

This clonotype was seen only a few times. The V call is TRBV9, the J call TRBJ2-3; TRBD1 or TRBD2 may be the D gene (5 bases each). The V end lost 3 bases, the J end lost 4 bases, and 9 bases lay between the germline ends. Germline CDR1 is SGDLS and CDR2 is YYNGEE. This CDR3 comprises 13 residues. In DNA, the CDR3 is TGTGCCAGCAGCGCCGGGGCAGCAGATACGCAGTATTTT. As protein: CASSAGAADTQYF.

The chain has TRBV3-1 and TRBJ1-5; TRBD1 aligns across 7 bases. CDR1 and CDR2 (germline): LGHDT, YNNKEL (reference sequence). This CDR3 spans 17 amino acids. V was clipped by 4 bases and J by 2 bases; unmatched bases: 11. CDR3: CASSLNTAGGGNQPQHF. The CDR3 DNA reads TGTGCCAGCAGCCTCAATACGGCAGGGGGGGGCAATCAGCCCCAGCATTTT.

There are many counts of this clonotype. This chain connects TRBV7-9 to TRBJ1-1; D ambiguous. CDR3 length equals 13 residues. Germline values: CDR1 SEHNR, CDR2 FQNEAQ (reference sequence). The V and J ends lost 4 bases and 0 bases respectively, with 6 bases between them. This CDR3 is CASSSTMNTEAFF. Written as DNA, the CDR3 is TGTGCCAGCAGCTCGACAATGAACACTGAAGCTTTCTTT.

The chain has TRBV5-4 and TRBJ2-5, with a possible D match to TRBD2 (5 bases). Trimming cost V 4 bases and J 3 bases, with 13 bases left between them. The CDR3 is 14 amino acids. Looked up from germline, CDR1 is SGHNT and CDR2 is YYREEE (reference sequence). In DNA, the CDR3 is TGTGCCAGCAGCACTCGAGGGCTGGAAGAGACCCAGTACTTC. This codes for CASSTRGLEETQYF.

This rearrangement joins TRBV2 to TRBJ1-5; D gene ambiguous. Trimming removed 3 bases at V and 5 bases at J, with 5 bases between. CDR3 length equals 12 residues. The V gene's germline CDR1 is SNHLY and CDR2 FYNNEI. The CDR3 reads CASSESYQPQHF. In DNA, the CDR3 is TGTGCCAGCAGTGAGTCGTATCAGCCCCAGCATTTT.

This chain joins TRBV12-5 and TRBJ2-1; D might be TRBD2 (7 bases). The ends were cut back, 7 bases at V and 8 bases at J, with 21 bases in the middle. This CDR3 has 15 amino acids. In germline, CDR1 is LGHNT, CDR2 FRNRAP. CDR3 nucleotides: TGTGCTAGTGATTCCCCTCGGGGGGCTAGGTATGAGCAGTTCTTC. Its translation is CASDSPRGARYEQFF.

This clonotype was counted ten times or more. The chain links TRBV12-3 or TRBV12-4 to TRBJ2-2, with no clear D. The CDR3 spans 12 residues. Trimming took off 2 bases at V and 6 bases at J, with 4 bases between the two ends. DNA of the CDR3: TGTGCCAGCAGTTTAACCCCCGGGGAGCTGTTTTTT. It codes for CASSLTPGELFF.

This clonotype came up many times. This chain links TRBV4-1 with TRBJ2-3, with D unresolved. The CDR3 runs to 14 residues. Trimming took off 2 bases at V and 6 bases at J, with 12 bases between the two ends. Germline assignment: CDR1 MGHRA and CDR2 YSYEKL. CDR3 sequence: CASSQTPTSDTQYF. In DNA form, the CDR3 reads TGCGCCAGCAGCCAAACCCCCACTTCGGATACGCAGTATTTT.

V and J are TRBV6-1 and TRBJ2-1; D is ambiguous. This CDR3 is 11 amino acids long. V gave up 2 bases and J gave up 8 bases, with 4 bases separating them. In germline, CDR1 is MNHNS, CDR2 SASEGT. CDR3 amino acids: CASSEIDEQFF. In DNA, the CDR3 is TGTGCCAGCAGTGAAATCGATGAGCAGTTCTTC.

The chain is built from TRBV11-1 and TRBJ2-1; TRBD2 agrees at 11 bases. The junction had 10 bases not matched to a gene; V was cut back by 4 bases and J by 8 bases. The CDR3 runs 16 residues. From germline, CDR1 is SGHAT and CDR2 FQDESV (reference sequence). CDR3 nucleotide sequence: TGTGCCAGCAGCTCCCAAAGACTAGCGGGGAGTCATGAGCAGTTCTTC. Protein sequence: CASSSQRLAGSHEQFF.

In its sample, this clonotype was seen many times. V usage is TRBV19 and J usage is TRBJ1-5; tentatively, D is TRBD1 (5 bases). V gave up 6 bases and J gave up 4 bases, with 10 bases separating them. Germline values: CDR1 LNHDA, CDR2 SQIVND (reference sequence). This CDR3 contains 13 residues. The DNA of the CDR3 is TGTGCCAGTAGCGACAGCTCAAATCAGCCCCAGCATTTT. Translation gives CASSDSSNQPQHF.

The V and J genes are TRBV11-1 and TRBJ2-5; maybe TRBD2 (6 bases). Germline CDR1 is SGHAT and CDR2 is FQDESV (reference sequence). Trimming removed 5 bases at V and 14 bases at J, with 18 bases between. The CDR3 length is 12 residues. CDR3 sequence (DNA): TGTGCCAGCAGCCAACGAGCGGGTCGAAACTACTTC. This codes for CASSQRAGRNYF.

Ten or more counts support this clonotype. V usage is TRBV13 and J usage is TRBJ1-3; D unresolved. Germline loops: CDR1 PRHDT, CDR2 FYEKMQ (reference sequence). The V end was cut by 0 bases, the J end by 4 bases, with 7 bases between. This CDR3 is 14 amino acids long. The CDR3 loop is CASSLGTDGNTIYF. CDR3 nucleotides: TGTGCCAGCAGCTTAGGGACGGACGGAAACACCATATATTTT.

This chain links TRBV29-1 with TRBJ1-1, with TRBD1 as a possible D gene (6 bases). CDR1 is SQVTM, CDR2 ANQGSEA, per germline. V was trimmed by 4 bases and J by 7 bases, leaving 16 bases between them. The CDR3 runs 13 residues. The CDR3 reads CSVGMRGRGEAFF. The CDR3 region has the DNA TGCAGCGTTGGGATGCGGGGGCGCGGTGAAGCTTTCTTT.

In its sample, this clonotype was seen many times. This chain uses TRBV10-3 with TRBJ1-3, with 7 bases matching TRBD1. V shed 5 bases and J 0 bases; nucleotides not matched to a gene: 10. The CDR3 contains 17 residues. Germline assignment: CDR1 ENHRY and CDR2 SYGVKD. CDR3 residues: CAISHLSGTDSGNTIYF. The CDR3 coding sequence is TGTGCCATCAGTCACTTATCCGGGACAGACTCTGGAAACACCATATATTTT.

The chain uses TRBV7-8 and TRBJ2-1; TRBD2 matches 11 bases. The CDR3 has 16 residues. J gave up 10 bases and V 1 base, and 9 bases lay outside the gene matches. CDR1 is SGHVS, CDR2 FQNEAQ, per germline. The CDR3 DNA sequence: TGTGCCAGCAGCTTAGTGAGACTAGCGGGGATGCAAGAGCAGTTCTTC. Translation: CASSLVRLAGMQEQFF.

Ten or more counts support this clonotype. This chain uses TRBV10-1 with TRBJ1-1; 8 bases align to TRBD1. The CDR3 loop spans 16 amino acids. Germline V CDR1 and CDR2: WNHNN, SYGVQD (reference sequence). J was trimmed by 1 base and V by 2 bases; bases with no gene match: 6. The CDR3 DNA reads as TGCGCCAGCAGTGAGCGCTGGGACAGGCCGAACACTGAAGCTTTCTTT. This sequence encodes CASSERWDRPNTEAFF.

The J gene is TRBJ1-1, the V gene TRBV28; D is perhaps TRBD1 (5 bases). The CDR3 sequence is 14 residues long. The V gene lost 7 bases and the J gene lost 0 bases, with 12 bases spanning the gap. Germline V gives CDR1 MDHEN, CDR2 SYDVKM. For the CDR3, the DNA is TGTGCCAGCACCCACGGGACTCTGAACACTGAAGCTTTCTTT. Its translation: CASTHGTLNTEAFF.

The chain is built from TRBV5-1 and TRBJ1-6, with D perhaps TRBD1 (6 bases). This CDR3 region has 15 residues. Germline V gene lookup returns CDR1 SGHRS and CDR2 YFSETQ. The ends were cut back, 4 bases at V and 10 bases at J, with 18 bases in the middle. CDR3: CASSPLDQGQSPLHF. Here the CDR3 DNA reads TGCGCCAGCAGCCCCCTGGACCAGGGGCAATCACCCCTCCACTTT.

This clonotype was found a few times. This chain links TRBV7-2 with TRBJ1-1, with 9 bases fitting TRBD1. CDR1 and CDR2 from the germline V gene are SGHTA and FQGNSA. V trimming: 5 bases; J trimming: 2 bases; junction bases outside the gene matches: 6. The CDR3 runs to 15 residues. CDR3 sequence (DNA): TGTGCCAGCAGCCAACAGGGGGCTCGTAACACTGAAGCTTTCTTT. Its protein product is CASSQQGARNTEAFF. The whole variable domain, filled in from reference TRBV7-2 and TRBJ1-1, reads GAGVSQSPSNKVTEKGKDVELRCDPISGHTALYWYRQSLGQGLEFLIYFQGNSAPDKSGLPSDRFSAERTGGSVSTLTIQRTQQEDSAVYLCASSQQGARNTEAFFGQGTRLTVV.

This clonotype was found a few times. The chain employs TRBV6-1 and TRBJ2-7, with a possible D match to TRBD1 (6 bases). The germline V gene encodes CDR1 MNHNS and CDR2 SASEGT. This CDR3 region has 15 residues. V was trimmed by 2 bases and J by 3 bases, leaving 14 bases between them. For the CDR3, the DNA is TGTGCCAGCAGTGAACTTAGACAGGTTTTCTACGAGCAGTACTTC. Amino acids: CASSELRQVFYEQYF.

This clonotype was found many times. The CDR3 is CASSLNWGETQYF. The DNA of the CDR3 is TGTGCCAGCAGCCTAAACTGGGGGGAGACCCAGTACTTC. The chain has TRBV7-2 and TRBJ2-5, with D possibly being TRBD1 or TRBD2 (5 bases each). Germline V lookup: CDR1 SGHTA, CDR2 FQGNSA. The CDR3 has 13 residues. V shed 5 bases and J shed 5 bases, with 12 bases lying between them.